One sample yielded the 2 T cell receptor beta chains listed below, sequenced in a study of blood T cells in healthy people across ages. Together with a sample-barcoded 5' primer, a J-beta primer mix was included in a second PCR lasting about 6 to 12 cycles. TCRdb reprocessed the 5' RACE reads with MiXCR, giving one entry per CDR3 protein. The profile shows fewer than 750,000 distinct CDR3 sequences, more than 45% of them singletons. The sequenced material came from blood. The receptors here all came from a man at least 80 years old in good health.

This clonotype was observed many times. V usage is TRBV6-1 and J usage is TRBJ1-2; 7 nucleotides align to TRBD1. Germline CDR1 reads MNHNS; CDR2 reads SASEGT. V gave up 7 bases and J gave up 2 bases; unmatched junction bases: 19. The CDR3 extends over 18 amino acids. CDR3 region: CASTSYPADRTRNYGYTF. The CDR3 coding sequence is TGTGCCAGCACCTCCTACCCCGCGGACAGGACTAGGAACTATGGCTACACCTTC.

Comments on this clonotype: A junction end diverges from the germline sequence, so it may reflect a read error. V is TRBV7-2 and J is TRBJ2-6, with 7 positions matching TRBD1. The germline V gene has CDR1 SGHTA and CDR2 FQGNSA. There are 17 residues in the CDR3. CDR3 DNA: TGTCCCAGCAGCAAAAAAGGGGGCTCCTCTGGGGCCAACGTCCTGACTTTC. It specifies CPSSKKGGSSGANVLTF.